This TCR beta chain was profiled in a study of T cell responses to AZD1222 COVID-19 vaccine. The germline V gene has CDR1 KGHDR and CDR2 SFDVKD. Trimming took off 4 bases at V and 5 bases at J, with 17 bases between the two ends. The CDR3 has 16 residues. Repertoires were generated with immunoSEQ multiplex PCR, while TCRdb's copy carries only in-frame clones and drops some. The sample holds tens of thousands of clones, roughly 88% seen once. The clonotype comes from an adult in good health. The chain links TRBV24-1 to TRBJ2-1; D possibly corresponds to TRBD2 (5 bases). Sequenced here: peripheral blood, sampled on day 0 of AZD1222 vaccination. In DNA, the CDR3 is TGTGCCACCAGTGACCCCGATCGGGGAGTTGACAATGAGCAGTTCTTC. This codes for CATSDPDRGVDNEQFF.